Listed below are T cell receptor beta chains from one sample, sequenced in a study of T-cell memory formation after mild COVID-19. A single record per CDR3 protein comes from TCRdb applying MiXCR to the 5' RACE reads. The sample holds 250,000 to 400,000 distinct CDR3 sequences, approximately 15% seen once. What was sequenced was PBMCs or a T cell subset sorted from them (not recorded which). The source is a man aged 18 to 30 who had mild COVID-19 (a few samples of this study predate the infection). Cell type and time point are not known. Each CDR3 is given with its conserved first and last residue. A D gene is named only where the DNA matches it firmly. A clone size is listed for some rows: how often the clone was seen (once, few, many), or a class if it is expanded.

j_call v_call clone_size d_call cdr3_nt cdr3_aa
TRBJ2-3 TRBV20-1 NA TRBD2 TGCAGTGCTAGACCTAGCGGGGTTCCAGATACGCAGTATTTT CSARPSGVPDTQYF
TRBJ1-5 TRBV7-9 NA NA TGTGCCAGCAGCTTAGGGCTCAAGGGAGATCAGCCCCAGCATTTT CASSLGLKGDQPQHF
TRBJ1-1 TRBV12-3/TRBV12-4 few NA TGTGCCAGCAGTTTAGAGACAGGCCGTGAAGCTTTCTTT CASSLETGREAFF
TRBJ1-6 TRBV2 few NA TGTGCCAGCAGTGTCGTGAATTCACCCCTCCACTTT CASSVVNSPLHF
TRBJ2-5 TRBV7-9 NA NA TGTGCCAGCAGCTTTCCCCCTACTTTTCCGGGGGGCCGGGATGAGACCCAGTACTTC CASSFPPTFPGGRDETQYF
TRBJ2-3 TRBV29-1 few NA TGCAGCTTAGGGGGTGGAGATACGCAGTATTTT CSLGGGDTQYF
TRBJ2-1 TRBV12-3/TRBV12-4 few NA TGTGCCAGCAGTGGCGAGGGGAGCTCCTACAATGAGCAGTTCTTC CASSGEGSSYNEQFF
TRBJ1-5 TRBV6-2/TRBV6-3 NA TRBD1 TGTGCCAGCAGCACTCGACAGGGTGGTCAGCCCCAGCATTTT CASSTRQGGQPQHF
TRBJ1-1 TRBV4-1 NA NA TGCGCCAGCAGCCAGGAGAAGGGGTACCCTGAAGCTTTCTTT CASSQEKGYPEAFF
TRBJ2-1 TRBV4-2 NA TRBD2 TGTGCCAGCAGCCGACTAGCGGGGGGGCCCAATGAGCAGTTCTTC CASSRLAGGPNEQFF
TRBJ2-2 TRBV5-6 many NA TGTGCCAGCAGCCCCTCGGGGCGACCTGAGCTGTTTTTT CASSPSGRPELFF
TRBJ2-5 TRBV11-2 once NA TGTGCCAGCAACCCTCAACAGCAAGAGACCCAGTACTTC CASNPQQQETQYF
TRBJ2-3 TRBV7-8 NA NA TGTGCCAGCAGCTTAGTATGGCCTAGCGGCACAGATACGCAGTATTTT CASSLVWPSGTDTQYF
TRBJ1-6 TRBV5-1 NA NA TGCGCCAGCAGCTTGGATCCAGGGCAAGGCTCACCCCTCAACTTT CASSLDPGQGSPLNF
TRBJ2-1 TRBV6-4 few TRBD2 TGTGCCAGCAGTGACTTAGGGCTAGCGGGGGAAACCTACAATGAGCAGTTCTTC CASSDLGLAGETYNEQFF
TRBJ1-1 TRBV4-2 NA NA TGTGCCAGCAGCCAAGATTTGGACACTGAAGCTTTCTTT CASSQDLDTEAFF
TRBJ1-1 TRBV4-3 NA NA TGCGCCAGCAGCCCGACGGGGGAGGGGAAGAACACTGAAGCTTTCTTT CASSPTGEGKNTEAFF
TRBJ1-4 TRBV9 NA NA TGTGCCAGCAGCGTGGGACATCCGGGGGGCGAAAAACTGTTTTTT CASSVGHPGGEKLFF
TRBJ1-4 TRBV12-3/TRBV12-4 NA NA TGTGCCAGCAGTTTAAGGAGGCCCGCTAATGAAAAACTGTTTTTT CASSLRRPANEKLFF
TRBJ2-1 TRBV6-5 many NA TGTGCCAGCAGCCCACTTCCTAGCGCCTTCGCCTACAATGAGCAGTTCTTC CASSPLPSAFAYNEQFF
TRBJ1-6 TRBV5-1 few TRBD1 TGCGCCAGCAGCTTTACCGGGACAGGGGGTAATTCACCCCTCCACTTT CASSFTGTGGNSPLHF
TRBJ2-3 TRBV5-1 NA NA TGCGCCAGCAGCTTGGCCTGGGCAGACCCCACAGATACGCAGTATTTT CASSLAWADPTDTQYF
TRBJ1-6 TRBV5-1 few NA TGCGCCAGCAGCTCGATGGGCAATTCACCCCTCCACTTT CASSSMGNSPLHF
TRBJ2-5 TRBV5-1 few NA TGCGCCAGCAGCTGGAAAGCCGTGGAAGAGACCCAGTACTTC CASSWKAVEETQYF
TRBJ1-2 TRBV7-2 few NA TGTGCCAGCAGCCCTGGACAGCCAACGGGCTACACCTTC CASSPGQPTGYTF
TRBJ2-2 TRBV6-5 NA NA TGTGCCAGCAGTTACCGACTTGACACCGGGGAGCTGTTTTTT CASSYRLDTGELFF
TRBJ1-2 TRBV2 few NA TGTGCCAGCAGTGAAGCTGCAGGGTGGAGCTATGGCTACACCTTC CASSEAAGWSYGYTF
TRBJ1-5 TRBV6-2/TRBV6-3 NA TRBD1 TGTGCCAGCAGGGGACAGAATCAGCCCCAGCATTTT CASRGQNQPQHF
TRBJ2-3 TRBV7-2 many TRBD1 TGTGCCAGCAGGCCGACAGGGGCAGATACGCAGTATTTT CASRPTGADTQYF